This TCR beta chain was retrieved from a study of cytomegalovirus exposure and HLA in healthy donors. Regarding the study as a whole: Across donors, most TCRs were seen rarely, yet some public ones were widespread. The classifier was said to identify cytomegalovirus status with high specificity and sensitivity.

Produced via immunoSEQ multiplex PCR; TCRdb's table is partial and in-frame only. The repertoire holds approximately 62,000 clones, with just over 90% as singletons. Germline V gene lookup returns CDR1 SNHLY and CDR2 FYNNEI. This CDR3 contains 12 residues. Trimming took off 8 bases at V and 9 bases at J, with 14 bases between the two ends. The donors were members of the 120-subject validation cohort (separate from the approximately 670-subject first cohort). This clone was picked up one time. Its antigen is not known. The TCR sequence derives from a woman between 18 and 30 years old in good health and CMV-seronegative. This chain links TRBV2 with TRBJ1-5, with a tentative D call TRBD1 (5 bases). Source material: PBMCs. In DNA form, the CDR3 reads TGTGCCAGCGGGACGGGAGGTCTGCCCCAGCATTTT. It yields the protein CASGTGGLPQHF.